The 4 T cell receptor beta chains below were found in one sample sequenced in a study of blood T cell repertoires in COVID-19. Profiled with immunoSEQ multiplex PCR; TCRdb holds only in-frame clones, not every one. The table has 30,000 to 50,000 clones, 80% seen once; the top ten hold roughly 40%. The sequenced sample consisted of peripheral blood. These receptors originate from a man of 80 years or more with active or convalescent COVID-19.

The gene calls are TRBV5-1 and TRBJ2-5; 10 positions match TRBD1. V trimming: 4 bases; J trimming: 5 bases; junction bases outside the gene matches: 8. Looked up from germline, CDR1 is SGHRS and CDR2 is YFSETQ. This CDR3 spans 15 amino acids. CDR3 sequence reads: CASSTGDRGGETQYF. CDR3 DNA: TGCGCCAGCAGCACCGGGGACAGGGGAGGGGAGACCCAGTACTTC. The entire variable domain, with the rest obtained from reference TRBV5-1 and TRBJ2-5, is as follows: KAGVTQTPRYLIKTRGQQVTLSCSPISGHRSVSWYQQTPGQGLQFLFEYFSETQRNKGNFPGRFSGRQFSNSRSEMNVSTLELGDSALYLCASSTGDRGGETQYFGPGTRLLVL.

This clone was recorded a few times. The chain uses TRBV7-8 and TRBJ2-7; 12 nucleotides line up with TRBD1. This CDR3 region has 15 residues. Germline V CDR1 and CDR2: SGHVS, FQNEAQ. V shed 5 bases and J 3 bases; nucleotides not matched to a gene: 5. DNA of the CDR3: TGTGCCAGCAGCCTCGGGACAGGGGGCTTCTACGAGCAGTACTTC. As protein: CASSLGTGGFYEQYF.

The chain carries TRBV25-1 and TRBJ2-1; D gene uncertain. V was cut by 0 bases and J by 0 bases, with 9 bases left in between. This CDR3 has 16 residues. The germline V gene encodes CDR1 MGHDK and CDR2 SYGVNS. CDR3 in amino acids: CASSEYRGSSYNEQFF. The DNA for the CDR3 is TGTGCCAGCAGTGAATATCGAGGTAGCTCCTACAATGAGCAGTTCTTC.

This clone appeared a single time. V and J are TRBV6-5 and TRBJ1-1; 8 bases align to TRBD1. Trimming cost V 6 bases and J 10 bases; bases outside gene matches: 7. The CDR3 covers 12 residues. The germline V gene has CDR1 MNHEY and CDR2 SVGAGI. The CDR3 protein is CASSNRGGRAFF. In nucleotides, the CDR3 is TGTGCCAGCAGCAACAGGGGGGGCAGAGCTTTCTTT.